The next 13 T cell receptor beta chains were all read from a single sample in a study of PD-L1 blockade in urothelial cancer. Profiling relied on immunoSEQ multiplex PCR, and the TCRdb table lists in-frame clones only, not all of them. The table has roughly 120,000 clones, 80% to 95% seen once. The time point: peripheral blood 6 weeks after treatment start. The material was PBMCs, obtained around atezolizumab (anti-PD-L1) treatment. These receptors originate from a man aged 55 to 70 with urothelial cancer.

The chain recombines TRBV2 with TRBJ1-3, with D possibly being TRBD1 (5 bases). The CDR3 totals 14 residues. CDR1 and CDR2 from the germline V gene are SNHLY and FYNNEI. Trimming cost V 8 bases and J 0 bases, with 11 bases left between them. The CDR3 DNA reads as TGTGCCAGCCGGGACTCGTTCTCTGGAAACACCATATATTTT. Protein product: CASRDSFSGNTIYF. The complete variable domain, with remaining parts taken from reference TRBV2 and TRBJ1-3, reads EPEVTQTPSHQVTQMGQEVILRCVPISNHLYFYWYRQILGQKVEFLVSFYNNEISEKSEIFDDQFSVERPDGSNFTLKIRSTKLEDSAMYFCASRDSFSGNTIYFGEGSWLTVV.

The chain recombines TRBV11-2 with TRBJ1-3; 7 nucleotides match TRBD1. Trimming cost V 5 bases and J 1 base; bases outside gene matches: 2. Germline CDR1 and CDR2: SGHAT and FQNNGV. The CDR3 is 14 amino acids. CDR3 nucleotide sequence: TGTGCCAGCAGCGCGACAGGGTCTGGAAACACCATATATTTT. This codes for CASSATGSGNTIYF.

This chain joins TRBV7-9 and TRBJ2-7; 7 bases align to TRBD2. There are 18 residues in the CDR3. The V gene's germline CDR1 is SEHNR and CDR2 FQNEAQ (reference sequence). The trim removed 0 bases at V and 1 base at J, leaving 12 bases unmatched. The CDR3 sequence: CASSLATDWREFSYEQYF. The CDR3 DNA follows: TGTGCCAGCAGCTTAGCGACGGATTGGCGGGAGTTTTCCTACGAGCAGTACTTC.

The chain employs TRBV5-3 and TRBJ1-2; TRBD1 might be the D (6 bases). TRBV5-3 is known as an ORF, though its function is uncertain. The CDR3 contains 13 residues. Trimming took 5 bases from V and 7 from J, leaving 15 bases between them. CDR3 coding DNA: TGTGCCAGAAGTTGCCCAGGGGAACCTGGCTACACCTTC. Its translation is CARSCPGEPGYTF.

This rearrangement joins TRBV28 to TRBJ2-3; D gene uncertain. CDR1 MDHEN and CDR2 SYDVKM come from the germline V gene. V lost 2 bases and J lost 1, with 7 bases in between. The CDR3 totals 14 residues. The CDR3 DNA reads as TGTGCCAGCAGTTTAAATGGGCGCACAGATACGCAGTATTTT. Amino acids: CASSLNGRTDTQYF.

The V gene is TRBV18, the J gene TRBJ1-3; weak D call: TRBD1 (5 bases). V was shortened by 6 bases and J by 0 bases, with 15 bases between the two germline ends. This CDR3 has 16 amino acids. CDR1 KGHSH and CDR2 LQKENI come from the germline V gene. The CDR3 reads CASSPRDSISGNTIYF. The CDR3 nucleotides read TGTGCCAGCTCGCCCCGGGACTCTATCTCTGGAAACACCATATATTTT.

The chain has TRBV5-6 and TRBJ1-5, with 7 bases lining up with TRBD1. CDR3 length: 14 amino acids. Unmatched junction bases numbered 1, after V lost 4 bases and J lost 0 bases. The germline V gene has CDR1 SGHDT and CDR2 YYEEEE. The CDR3 region has the DNA TGTGCCAGCAGCCGACAGGGTAGCAATCAGCCCCAGCATTTT. As protein: CASSRQGSNQPQHF.

The rearrangement uses TRBV19 and TRBJ1-4; no clear D. CDR3 size: 19 residues. CDR1 LNHDA and CDR2 SQIVND come from the germline V gene (reference sequence). V lost 4 bases, J lost 5 bases, and 26 bases lay in between. The CDR3 region has the DNA TGTGCCAGTAGTACTACTCCCACGATGTCGACATCCGTAAATGAAAAACTGTTTTTT. This sequence encodes CASSTTPTMSTSVNEKLFF.

In its sample, this clone was seen once. V and J are TRBV5-1 and TRBJ2-1; 8 nucleotides align to TRBD1. CDR1 and CDR2 (germline): SGHRS, YFSETQ. V trimming: 4 bases; J trimming: 0 bases; junction bases outside the gene matches: 6. The CDR3 has 16 residues. The CDR3 bases are TGCGCCAGCAGCCTTTTTGGACAGGGCTCCTACAATGAGCAGTTCTTC. As protein: CASSLFGQGSYNEQFF.

The chain is built from TRBV2 and TRBJ2-5; 7 bases are shared with TRBD1. The CDR3 has 13 residues. J was trimmed by 3 bases and V by 5 bases; bases with no gene match: 3. Germline CDR1 SNHLY, CDR2 FYNNEI. In nucleotides, the CDR3 is TGTGCCAGCAGTCTTACAGGGGAAGAGACCCAGTACTTC. It yields the protein CASSLTGEETQYF.

V and J are TRBV4-3 and TRBJ1-1; 9 positions agree with TRBD1. The CDR3 contains 16 residues. CDR1 is LGHNA, CDR2 YSLEER, per germline. Unmatched junction bases numbered 7, after V lost 1 base and J lost 4 bases. The CDR3 coding sequence is TGCGCCAGCAGCCAAGGAGAACAGGGGGCAGGCACTGAAGCTTTCTTT. This codes for CASSQGEQGAGTEAFF.

The V gene is TRBV10-3, the J gene TRBJ1-2; D remains unclear. Germline values: CDR1 ENHRY, CDR2 SYGVKD. The CDR3 has 14 residues. The V end lost 3 bases, the J end lost 3 bases, and 11 bases lay between the germline ends. The CDR3 DNA is TGTGCCATCAGTGATCTAATGTTTTACTATGGCTACACCTTC. It codes for CAISDLMFYYGYTF.

In its sample, this clone was seen once. The V and J genes are TRBV9 and TRBJ1-3; maybe TRBD1 (6 bases). Per the germline V gene, CDR1 is SGDLS and CDR2 is YYNGEE. The CDR3 length is 14 residues. V lost 0 bases to trimming and J lost 8 bases, with 12 bases between them. The CDR3 bases are TGTGCCAGCAGCGTAGACCCGGACAGCCACACCATATATTTT. The encoded protein is CASSVDPDSHTIYF.